The subject of this entry is one T cell receptor (beta chain). The identical CDR3 is also encoded by other nucleotide sequences in the sample. This entry belongs to a study of shared clonotypes between healthy human individuals. Trimming stripped 5 bases from V and 5 bases from J, with 12 bases between. This CDR3 comprises 13 residues. Germline CDR1 SGHTA, CDR2 FQGNSA. Produced via immunoSEQ multiplex PCR; TCRdb's table is partial and in-frame only. The data hold over a million clones, with approximately 80% observed a single time. The sample comprised memory CD4+ T cells from PBMCs. Regarding subset: CD45RA-negative fraction. The chain joins TRBV7-2 to TRBJ1-2; D is possibly TRBD1 (6 bases). This receptor was obtained from a man aged 18 to 29 in good health. Some clones in this sample may be carry-over from other donors' samples. The CDR3 sequence: CASSQGRNYGYTF. The CDR3 DNA follows: TGTGCCAGCAGCCAGGGGAGGAATTATGGCTACACCTTC.